These 11 T cell receptor beta chains were sequenced from one sample in a study of T cell responses to AZD1222 COVID-19 vaccine (dated by TCRdb to the early 2020s). The receptor library was made with the immunoSEQ multiplex PCR assay. The table was pulled from immuneACCESS by TCRdb, which kept in-frame rearrangements only. Such tables lose some clones; where checked, under half of the loss comes from unresolved V genes, and the rest has no known cause. The sample profile shows roughly 100,000 clones; over 80% of them were found once. The ten top clones hold around 5% of the sample. The intended sense of this specimen's time point label: baseline before first vaccination. The sample consisted of peripheral blood, taken on day 0 of AZD1222 vaccination. These receptors came from an adult in good health.

This clone was recorded once. The V call is TRBV29-1, the J call TRBJ2-7; 7 bases align to TRBD1. Germline-derived CDR1 and CDR2 are SQVTM and ANQGSEA. J gave up 4 bases and V 4 bases, and 7 bases lay outside the gene matches. There are 13 residues in the CDR3. The CDR3: CSVVTGVSYEQYF. The DNA of the CDR3 is TGCAGCGTTGTTACAGGGGTTTCGTACGAGCAGTACTTC.

The chain carries TRBV2 and TRBJ2-1, with 8 positions matching TRBD2. This CDR3 comprises 15 residues. Unmatched junction bases numbered 2, after V lost 4 bases and J lost 0 bases. Germline V CDR1 and CDR2: SNHLY, FYNNEI. The CDR3 DNA sequence: TGTGCCAGCAGTGGTAGCGGGGTCTCCTACAATGAGCAGTTCTTC. It translates to CASSGSGVSYNEQFF.

The CDR3 protein is CASSILATENTEAFF. The CDR3 DNA reads TGTGCCAGTAGTATTCTCGCGACAGAGAACACTGAAGCTTTCTTT. The rearrangement joins TRBV19 to TRBJ1-1; perhaps TRBD1 as D (5 bases). Trimming cost V 3 bases and J 1 base, with 12 bases left between them. The germline V gene encodes CDR1 LNHDA and CDR2 SQIVND (reference sequence). The CDR3 extends over 15 amino acids.

This chain links TRBV3-1 (or the pseudogene TRBV3-2) with TRBJ1-2; D may be TRBD1 (5 bases). V lost 4 bases and J 8 bases, leaving 14 bases between the germline ends. This CDR3 comprises 13 residues. Germline V lookup: CDR1 LGHDT, CDR2 YNNKEL (reference sequence). DNA for the CDR3: TGTGCCAGCAGCCCGGGGCGGACGGGGGGCTACACCTTC. It codes for CASSPGRTGGYTF.

In DNA, the CDR3 is TGTGCCAGCACCTCGGGGACATTATATGGCTACACCTTC. This gives the protein CASTSGTLYGYTF. The V gene is TRBV12-3 or TRBV12-4, the J gene TRBJ1-2; D may be TRBD1 (6 bases). V gave up 7 bases and J gave up 5 bases, with 14 bases separating them. There are 13 residues in the CDR3.

The DNA of the CDR3 is TGTGCCAGCAGCACCCAAAGTGAGGGTGGCGGCTACACCTTC. Encoded protein: CASSTQSEGGGYTF. J is TRBJ1-2 and V is TRBV4-2, with D unresolved. Germline-derived CDR1 and CDR2 are LGHNA and YNFKEQ. Trimming cost V 5 bases and J 8 bases, with 18 bases left between them. The CDR3 extends over 14 amino acids.

The J gene is TRBJ1-6, the V gene TRBV21-1. TRBV21-1 is flagged as a pseudogene. This CDR3 is built from 22 residues. CDR3 sequence reads: CASSKEGRNSSYLPTKNSPLHF. The CDR3 region has the DNA TGTGCCAGCAGCAAAGAAGGACGCAATTCTTCCTACCTACCGACCAAAAATTCACCCCTCCACTTT.

This sequence joins TRBV19 and TRBJ1-3; TRBD1 agrees at 11 bases. J was trimmed by 3 bases and V by 3 bases; bases with no gene match: 4. CDR3 size: 16 residues. Germline assignment: CDR1 LNHDA and CDR2 SQIVND (reference sequence). The CDR3, as DNA: TGTGCCAGTAGTATGCGGACAGGGGGCTTTGGAAACACCATATATTTT. Translating gives CASSMRTGGFGNTIYF.

There are a few counts of this clone. This rearrangement joins TRBV5-6 to TRBJ1-1; D might be TRBD1 (6 bases). V dropped 4 bases and J dropped 4 bases, with 14 bases sitting between them. Germline V gives CDR1 SGHDT, CDR2 YYEEEE. The CDR3 sequence is 14 residues long. The CDR3 bases are TGTGCCAGCAGCGGCCCAGGGGTAGTCACTGAAGCTTTCTTT. This translates into CASSGPGVVTEAFF.

V usage is TRBV19 and J usage is TRBJ1-1; a possible D gene is TRBD1 (5 bases). The CDR3 totals 13 residues. Trimming stripped 5 bases from V and 4 bases from J, with 11 bases between. Germline CDR1 LNHDA, CDR2 SQIVND (reference sequence). CDR3 DNA: TGTGCCAGTAGTTCCAGGGTTCCCACTGAAGCTTTCTTT. Translating gives CASSSRVPTEAFF.

This clone was detected only a few times. The chain is built from TRBV4-1 and TRBJ1-2; D perhaps matches TRBD1 (6 bases). Trimming took 4 bases from V and 1 from J, leaving 13 bases between them. The V gene's germline CDR1 is MGHRA and CDR2 YSYEKL. The CDR3 runs 15 residues. The DNA for the CDR3 is TGCGCCAGCAGCCTAGAAGGGGGGTTTAACTATGGCTACACCTTC. Protein product: CASSLEGGFNYGYTF.